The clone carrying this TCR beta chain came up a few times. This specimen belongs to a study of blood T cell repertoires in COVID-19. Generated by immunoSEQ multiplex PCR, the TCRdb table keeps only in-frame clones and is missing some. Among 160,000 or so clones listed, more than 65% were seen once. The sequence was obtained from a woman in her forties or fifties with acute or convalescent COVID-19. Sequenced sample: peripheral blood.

The CDR3 DNA reads as TGTGCCAGCAGTCCCCGGGTGCAGCCCCAGCATTTT. It yields the protein CASSPRVQPQHF. This rearrangement joins TRBV6-2 or TRBV6-3 to TRBJ1-5; no clear D gene. Germline V gene lookup returns CDR1 MNHEY and CDR2 SVGEGT. The CDR3 has 12 residues. V was cut by 5 bases and J by 7 bases, with 9 bases left in between.